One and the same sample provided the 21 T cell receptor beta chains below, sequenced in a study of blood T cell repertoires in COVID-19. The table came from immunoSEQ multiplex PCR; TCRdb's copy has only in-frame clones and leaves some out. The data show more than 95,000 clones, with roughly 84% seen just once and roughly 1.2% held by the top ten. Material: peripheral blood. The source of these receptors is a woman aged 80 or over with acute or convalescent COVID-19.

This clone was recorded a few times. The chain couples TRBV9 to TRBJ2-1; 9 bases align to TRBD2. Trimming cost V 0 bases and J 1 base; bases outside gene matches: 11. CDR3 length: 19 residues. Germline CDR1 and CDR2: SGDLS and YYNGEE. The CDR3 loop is CASSVGFSGSIGSYNEQFF. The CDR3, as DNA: TGTGCCAGCAGCGTAGGGTTTAGCGGGAGTATCGGGTCCTACAATGAGCAGTTCTTC.

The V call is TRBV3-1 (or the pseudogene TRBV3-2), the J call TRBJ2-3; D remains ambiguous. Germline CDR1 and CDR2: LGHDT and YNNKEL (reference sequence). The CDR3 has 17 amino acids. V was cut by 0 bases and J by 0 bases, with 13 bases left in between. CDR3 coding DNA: TGTGCCAGCAGCCAAGAAGCGCGCAGACGAAGCACAGATACGCAGTATTTT. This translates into CASSQEARRRSTDTQYF.

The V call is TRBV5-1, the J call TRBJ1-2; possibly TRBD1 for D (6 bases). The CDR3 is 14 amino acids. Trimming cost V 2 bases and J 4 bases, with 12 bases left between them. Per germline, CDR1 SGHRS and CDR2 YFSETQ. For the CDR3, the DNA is TGCGCCAGCAGCTTACCTGGACAGATCTATGGCTACACCTTC. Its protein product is CASSLPGQIYGYTF.

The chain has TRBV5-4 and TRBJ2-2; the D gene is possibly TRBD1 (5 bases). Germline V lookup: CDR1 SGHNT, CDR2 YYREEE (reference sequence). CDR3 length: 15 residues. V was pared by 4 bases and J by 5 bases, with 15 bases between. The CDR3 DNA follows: TGTGCCAGCAGCCAGGACACCCGAGTAACCGGGGAGCTGTTTTTT. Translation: CASSQDTRVTGELFF.

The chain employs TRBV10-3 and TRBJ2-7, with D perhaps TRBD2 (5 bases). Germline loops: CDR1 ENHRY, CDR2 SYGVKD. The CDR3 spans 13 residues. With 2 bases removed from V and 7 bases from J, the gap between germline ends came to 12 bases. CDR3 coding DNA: TGTGCCATCAGTGAGGCTAGCTCGGGGGAGCAGTACTTC. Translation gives CAISEASSGEQYF.

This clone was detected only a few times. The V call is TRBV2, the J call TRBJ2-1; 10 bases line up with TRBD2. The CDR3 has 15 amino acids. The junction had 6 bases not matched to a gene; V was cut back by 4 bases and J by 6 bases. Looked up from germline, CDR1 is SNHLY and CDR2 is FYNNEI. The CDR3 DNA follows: TGTGCCAGCAGTGGGGATAGCGGGAGGCCCAATGAGCAGTTCTTC. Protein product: CASSGDSGRPNEQFF.

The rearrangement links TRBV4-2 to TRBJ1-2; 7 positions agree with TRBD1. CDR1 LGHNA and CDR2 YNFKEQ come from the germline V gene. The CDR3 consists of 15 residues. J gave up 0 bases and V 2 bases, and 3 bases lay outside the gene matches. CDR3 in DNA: TGTGCCAGCAGCCAAACTGGACAGGCTAACTATGGCTACACCTTC. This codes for CASSQTGQANYGYTF.

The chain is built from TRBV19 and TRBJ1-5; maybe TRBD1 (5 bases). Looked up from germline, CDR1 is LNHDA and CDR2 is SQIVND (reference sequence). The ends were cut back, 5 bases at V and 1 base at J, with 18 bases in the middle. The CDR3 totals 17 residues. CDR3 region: CASSLSGDFWSNQPQHF. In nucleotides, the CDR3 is TGTGCCAGTAGTCTTAGTGGGGACTTCTGGAGCAATCAGCCCCAGCATTTT. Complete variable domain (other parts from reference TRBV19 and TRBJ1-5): DGGITQSPKYLFRKEGQNVTLSCEQNLNHDAMYWYRQDPGQGLRLIYYSQIVNDFQKGDIAEGYSVSREKKESFPLTVTSAQKNPTAFYLCASSLSGDFWSNQPQHFGDGTRLSIL.

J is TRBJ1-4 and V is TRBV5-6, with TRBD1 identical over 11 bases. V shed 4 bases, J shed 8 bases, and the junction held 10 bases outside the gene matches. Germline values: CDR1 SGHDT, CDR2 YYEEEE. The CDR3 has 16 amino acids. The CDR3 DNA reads TGTGCCAGCAGCCCTTCAGGACAGGGGGCGACGGAAAAACTGTTTTTT. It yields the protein CASSPSGQGATEKLFF.

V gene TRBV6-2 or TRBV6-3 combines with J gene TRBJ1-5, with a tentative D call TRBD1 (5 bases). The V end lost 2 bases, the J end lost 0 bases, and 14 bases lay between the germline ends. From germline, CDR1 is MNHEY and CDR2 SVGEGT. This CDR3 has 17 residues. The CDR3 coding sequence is TGTGCCAGCAGTTACCAGGGAGGAGGATATAGCAATCAGCCCCAGCATTTT. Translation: CASSYQGGGYSNQPQHF.

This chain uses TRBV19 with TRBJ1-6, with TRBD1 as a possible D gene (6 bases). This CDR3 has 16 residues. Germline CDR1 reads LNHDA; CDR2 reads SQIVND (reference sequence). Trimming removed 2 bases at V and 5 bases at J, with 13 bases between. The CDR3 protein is CASSITQGPNNSPLHF. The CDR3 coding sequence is TGTGCCAGTAGTATAACTCAGGGGCCGAATAATTCACCCCTCCACTTT.

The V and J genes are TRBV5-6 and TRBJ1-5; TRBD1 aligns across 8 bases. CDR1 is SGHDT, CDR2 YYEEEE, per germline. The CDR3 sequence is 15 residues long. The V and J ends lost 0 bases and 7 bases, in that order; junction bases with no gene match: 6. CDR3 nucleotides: TGTGCCAGCAGCTTGGGACAGGGGATCAACCAGCCCCAGCATTTT. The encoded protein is CASSLGQGINQPQHF. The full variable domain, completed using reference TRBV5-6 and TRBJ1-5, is DAGVTQSPTHLIKTRGQQVTLRCSPKSGHDTVSWYQQALGQGPQFIFQYYEEEERQRGNFPDRFSGHQFPNYSSELNVNALLLGDSALYLCASSLGQGINQPQHFGDGTRLSIL.

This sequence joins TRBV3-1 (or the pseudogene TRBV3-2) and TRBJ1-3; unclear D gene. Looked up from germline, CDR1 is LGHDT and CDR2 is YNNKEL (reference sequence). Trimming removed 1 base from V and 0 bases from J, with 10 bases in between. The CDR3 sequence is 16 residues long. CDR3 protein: CASSQVSLRSGNTIYF. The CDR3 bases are TGTGCCAGCAGCCAAGTCAGTCTCCGCTCTGGAAACACCATATATTTT.

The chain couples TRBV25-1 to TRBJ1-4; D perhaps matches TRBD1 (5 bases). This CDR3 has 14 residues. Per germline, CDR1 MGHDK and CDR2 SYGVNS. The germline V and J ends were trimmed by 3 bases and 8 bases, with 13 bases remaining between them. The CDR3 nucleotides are TGTGCCAGCAGTGAGGGGGGTGTTCGGGAAAAACTGTTTTTT. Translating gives CASSEGGVREKLFF.

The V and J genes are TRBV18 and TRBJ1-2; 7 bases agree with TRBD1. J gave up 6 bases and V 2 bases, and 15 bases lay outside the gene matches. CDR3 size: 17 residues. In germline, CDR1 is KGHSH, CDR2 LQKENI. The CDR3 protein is CASSPIKSPTGNDGYTF. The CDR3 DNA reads TGTGCCAGCTCACCAATCAAATCTCCGACAGGGAATGATGGCTACACCTTC. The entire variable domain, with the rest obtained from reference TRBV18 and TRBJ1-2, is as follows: NAGVMQNPRHLVRRRGQEARLRCSPMKGHSHVYWYRQLPEEGLKFMVYLQKENIIDESGMPKERFSAEFPKEGPSILRIQQVVRGDSAAYFCASSPIKSPTGNDGYTFGSGTRLTVV.

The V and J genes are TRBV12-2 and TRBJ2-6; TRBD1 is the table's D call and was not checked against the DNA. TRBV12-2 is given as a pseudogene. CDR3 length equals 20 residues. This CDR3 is CASRLKTGVEFMSGANVLTF. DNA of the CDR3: TGTGCAAGTCGCTTAAAAACAGGGGTTGAGTTTATGTCTGGGGCCAACGTCCTGACTTTC.

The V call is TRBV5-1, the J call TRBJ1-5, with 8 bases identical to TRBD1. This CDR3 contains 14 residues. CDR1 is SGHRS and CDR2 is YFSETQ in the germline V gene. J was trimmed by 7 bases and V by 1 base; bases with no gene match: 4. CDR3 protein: CASSLSTGEQPQHF. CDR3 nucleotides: TGCGCCAGCAGCTTGTCGACAGGGGAACAGCCCCAGCATTTT. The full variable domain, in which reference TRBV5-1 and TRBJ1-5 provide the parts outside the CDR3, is KAGVTQTPRYLIKTRGQQVTLSCSPISGHRSVSWYQQTPGQGLQFLFEYFSETQRNKGNFPGRFSGRQFSNSRSEMNVSTLELGDSALYLCASSLSTGEQPQHFGDGTRLSIL.

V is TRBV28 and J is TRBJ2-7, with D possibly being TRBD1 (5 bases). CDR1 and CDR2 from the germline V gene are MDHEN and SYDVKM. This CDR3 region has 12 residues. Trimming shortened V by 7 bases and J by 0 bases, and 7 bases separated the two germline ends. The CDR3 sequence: CASMGPSYEQYF. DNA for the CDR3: TGTGCCAGCATGGGGCCCTCCTACGAGCAGTACTTC.

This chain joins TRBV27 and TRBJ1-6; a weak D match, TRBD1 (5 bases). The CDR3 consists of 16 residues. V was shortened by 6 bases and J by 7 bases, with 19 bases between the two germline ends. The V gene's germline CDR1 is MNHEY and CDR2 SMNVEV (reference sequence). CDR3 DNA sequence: TGTGCCAGCAGCTCCAGGTGGGGACTTGAAAATTCACCCCTCCACTTT. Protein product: CASSSRWGLENSPLHF.

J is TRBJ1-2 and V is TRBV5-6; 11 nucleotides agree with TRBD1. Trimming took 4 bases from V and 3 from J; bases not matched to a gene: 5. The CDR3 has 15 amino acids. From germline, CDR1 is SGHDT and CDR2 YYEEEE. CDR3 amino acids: CASSQDRGRDYGYTF. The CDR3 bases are TGTGCCAGCAGCCAGGACAGGGGGCGCGACTATGGCTACACCTTC.

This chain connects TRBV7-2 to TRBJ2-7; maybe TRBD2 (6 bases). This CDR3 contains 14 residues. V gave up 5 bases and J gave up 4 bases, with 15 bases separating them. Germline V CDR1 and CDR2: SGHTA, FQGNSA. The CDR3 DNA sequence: TGTGCCAGCAGCAAGAGACTAGACGGGTACGAGCAGTACTTC. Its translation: CASSKRLDGYEQYF.